These 11 T cell receptor beta chains share one sample of origin, sequenced in a study of blood T cell repertoires in COVID-19. Sequenced by immunoSEQ multiplex PCR; TCRdb stores in-frame clones only, minus some. Found here are 280,000 or so clones, about four fifths of them singletons; the top ten hold approximately 10%. Source material: peripheral blood. These receptors all come from a woman in her forties or fifties who had recovered from COVID-19.

The CDR3 region has the DNA TGTGCCTGGAGTTTCACAGGGGGCACTGAAGCTTTCTTT. Protein product: CAWSFTGGTEAFF. The genes are TRBV30 and TRBJ1-1; 8 nucleotides match TRBD1. After removal of 2 bases from V and 4 bases from J, the junction contained 3 bases not matched to a gene. Germline V gene lookup returns CDR1 GTSNPN and CDR2 SVGIG (reference sequence). This CDR3 comprises 13 residues.

The CDR3 sequence: CASSLIEALDEQYF. Here the CDR3 DNA reads TGTGCCAGCAGCTTGATAGAAGCTCTGGACGAGCAGTACTTC. The chain links TRBV5-4 to TRBJ2-7; D gene uncertain. Deletions cut 1 base from V and 5 bases from J, with 13 bases between. Germline V CDR1 and CDR2: SGHNT, YYREEE (reference sequence). The CDR3 totals 14 residues.

V gene TRBV21-1 combines with J gene TRBJ2-3; TRBD2 was called by the table and not checked on the DNA. TRBV21-1 is reported as a pseudogene. This CDR3 spans 15 amino acids. The CDR3: CASSKKRLAPDTQYF. The DNA of the CDR3 is TGTGCCAGCAGCAAAAAGCGGCTAGCTCCAGATACGCAGTATTTT.

V and J are TRBV28 and TRBJ2-7, with D uncertain. V was pared by 3 bases and J by 0 bases, with 12 bases between. This CDR3 region has 15 residues. Germline V gene data show CDR1 as MDHEN and CDR2 as SYDVKM. The DNA of the CDR3 is TGTGCCAGCAGTTTTCGCGGTTTGAGCTCCTACGAGCAGTACTTC. This encodes CASSFRGLSSYEQYF.

This clone was seen a handful of times. The chain combines TRBV5-1 with TRBJ2-2; 7 nucleotides line up with TRBD1. The germline V gene encodes CDR1 SGHRS and CDR2 YFSETQ. V trimming: 5 bases; J trimming: 1 base; junction bases outside the gene matches: 8. The CDR3 contains 16 residues. The CDR3, as DNA: TGCGCCAGCAGGGCCCCGGGACAGATGAACACCGGGGAGCTGTTTTTT. This gives the protein CASRAPGQMNTGELFF.

CDR3 DNA sequence: TGTGCCAGCAGTGAAATCTCGGGGTCCTACGAGCAGTACTTC. Translated: CASSEISGSYEQYF. V and J are TRBV2 and TRBJ2-7, with D tentatively TRBD2 (5 bases). The CDR3 is made up of 14 amino acids. Trimming shortened V by 2 bases and J by 1 base, and 9 bases separated the two germline ends. Germline assignment: CDR1 SNHLY and CDR2 FYNNEI.

As DNA, the CDR3 is TGTGCCAGCAGCCCACAGGGCCCCTATGGCTACACCTTC. Its protein is CASSPQGPYGYTF. The gene calls are TRBV3-1 (or the pseudogene TRBV3-2) and TRBJ1-2; D might be TRBD1 (6 bases). CDR1 is LGHDT, CDR2 YNNKEL, per germline (reference sequence). V gave up 4 bases and J gave up 4 bases, with 10 bases separating them. CDR3 size: 13 residues.

The CDR3 protein is CASSFLGQGGHNEQFF. CDR3 nucleotides: TGTGCCAGCAGCTTTTTAGGTCAGGGGGGCCACAATGAGCAGTTCTTC. The J gene is TRBJ2-1, the V gene TRBV5-5; a possible D gene is TRBD1 (7 bases). Germline CDR1 reads SGHKS; CDR2 reads YYEKEE (reference sequence). This CDR3 has 16 amino acids. V was cut by 2 bases and J by 5 bases, with 17 bases left in between.

This chain joins TRBV24-1 and TRBJ2-3; TRBD1 matches 8 bases. Germline V gene data show CDR1 as KGHDR and CDR2 as SFDVKD. With V trimmed by 2 bases and J by 1 base, 4 bases remained unmatched. The CDR3 is 16 amino acids. The CDR3 sequence: CATSDSDRVGTDTQYF. As DNA, the CDR3 is TGTGCCACCAGTGATTCGGACAGGGTAGGCACAGATACGCAGTATTTT.

This clone was recorded many times. The rearrangement joins TRBV6-4 to TRBJ2-6; tentatively, D is TRBD2 (6 bases). This CDR3 has 16 residues. Looked up from germline, CDR1 is MRHNA and CDR2 is SNTAGT. V was cut by 6 bases and J by 0 bases, with 12 bases left in between. DNA of the CDR3: TGTGCCAGCAGCCAGGTGGGAGGCTCTGGGGCCAACGTCCTGACTTTC. Translating gives CASSQVGGSGANVLTF.

This clone has only one observation. The CDR3 spells CASSGPDRDYEQYF. In DNA form, the CDR3 reads TGTGCCAGCAGCGGACCAGACAGGGACTACGAGCAGTACTTC. The V gene is TRBV9, the J gene TRBJ2-7; TRBD1 matches at 7 bases. The germline V gene has CDR1 SGDLS and CDR2 YYNGEE. The length of the CDR3 is 14 residues. The V segment lost 3 bases and the J segment 3 bases; nucleotides outside the gene matches: 6.